This entry concerns a single TCR beta chain. What it binds is not known. TCRdb's table, derived via immunoSEQ multiplex PCR, lists solely in-frame clones and lacks some. The table has approximately 7,000 clones, about 92% seen once. These data belong to a study of T cells and Merkel cell carcinoma outcomes. The CDR3 is 15 residues long. The V and J ends lost 4 bases and 6 bases, in that order; junction bases with no gene match: 10. Germline V gene lookup returns CDR1 SQVTM and CDR2 ANQGSEA. Study outcomes and limitations: Reportedly, T-cell repertoire with density predicts Merkel cell carcinoma outcomes.

The V and J genes are TRBV29-1 and TRBJ2-4; 9 nucleotides line up with TRBD1. This receptor was taken from a human donor with Merkel cell carcinoma. Sequencing was performed on tumor tissue from Merkel cell carcinoma. CDR3 sequence: CSVAEQGAPGNIQYF. CDR3 DNA: TGCAGCGTTGCCGAACAGGGGGCGCCGGGAAACATTCAGTACTTC.